A selection of T cell receptor beta chains follows, all from one sample in a study of glioma-infiltrating T cells after dendritic cell vaccination. Only in-frame clones appear in the TCRdb table, and some are missing; sequencing was by immunoSEQ multiplex PCR. There are approximately 67,000 clones in the sample; around 81% occur only once, and less than 8% lies in the top ten. This material consisted of blood, taken before dendritic cell vaccination. These receptors were collected from a human donor with glioblastoma. Both conserved end residues are part of each CDR3. D genes are given only for firm matches. Clone size, where shown, is once, few, many, or a class for clones that have expanded.

d_gene: TRBD1
v_gene: TRBV7-6
j_gene: TRBJ1-3
abundance: .
CDR3aa: CASSPWDRLRGNTIYF
CDR3nt: TGTGCCAGCAGCCCCTGGGACAGGCTACGTGGAAACACCATATATTTT

d_gene: TRBD1
v_gene: TRBV5-1
j_gene: TRBJ2-6
abundance: .
CDR3aa: CASSWGTGATGANVLTF
CDR3nt: TGCGCCAGCAGCTGGGGGACAGGGGCCACTGGGGCCAACGTCCTGACTTTC

d_gene: .
v_gene: TRBV6-1
j_gene: TRBJ1-4
abundance: few
CDR3aa: CASSGEWTDSNEKLFF
CDR3nt: TGTGCCAGCAGTGGGGAGTGGACAGACAGCAATGAAAAACTGTTTTTT

d_gene: .
v_gene: TRBV2
j_gene: TRBJ1-2
abundance: .
CDR3aa: CASSEGRAPRGYGYTF
CDR3nt: TGTGCCAGCAGTGAAGGGAGGGCACCCCGCGGCTATGGCTACACCTTC

d_gene: .
v_gene: TRBV18
j_gene: TRBJ1-5
abundance: .
CDR3aa: CASSQEADDQPQHF
CDR3nt: TGTGCCAGCTCACAAGAGGCCGACGATCAGCCCCAGCATTTT

d_gene: TRBD1
v_gene: TRBV10-3
j_gene: TRBJ1-6
abundance: medium-sized
CDR3aa: CAIRTGEGHNSPLHF
CDR3nt: TGTGCCATCAGAACAGGGGAAGGTCATAATTCACCCCTCCACTTT

d_gene: .
v_gene: TRBV7-9
j_gene: TRBJ1-4
abundance: .
CDR3aa: CASSDGPGRENEKLFF
CDR3nt: TGTGCCAGCAGCGACGGGCCCGGGAGAGAAAATGAAAAACTGTTTTTT

d_gene: TRBD1
v_gene: TRBV5-1
j_gene: TRBJ2-7
abundance: .
CDR3aa: CASSWMGQDYEQYF
CDR3nt: TGCGCCAGCAGCTGGATGGGACAGGACTACGAGCAGTACTTC

d_gene: TRBD2
v_gene: TRBV7-2
j_gene: TRBJ2-7
abundance: .
CDR3aa: CASSLGGGYEQYF
CDR3nt: TGTGCCAGCAGCTTGGGCGGGGGCTACGAGCAGTACTTC

d_gene: .
v_gene: TRBV7-8
j_gene: TRBJ2-2
abundance: .
CDR3aa: CASSLSRAGELFF
CDR3nt: TGTGCCAGCAGCTTAAGCAGGGCCGGGGAGCTGTTTTTT

d_gene: .
v_gene: TRBV5-6
j_gene: TRBJ2-7
abundance: once
CDR3aa: CASSYPRDSGEQYF
CDR3nt: TGTGCCAGCAGCTATCCGCGGGACAGCGGCGAGCAGTACTTC

d_gene: TRBD1
v_gene: TRBV5-1
j_gene: TRBJ2-7
abundance: .
CDR3aa: CASSDPGQELSEQYF
CDR3nt: TGCGCCAGCAGCGACCCGGGACAGGAACTCTCCGAGCAGTACTTC

d_gene: .
v_gene: TRBV5-1
j_gene: TRBJ1-2
abundance: .
CDR3aa: CASSLQEGGYTF
CDR3nt: TGCGCCAGCAGCTTACAGGAGGGTGGCTACACCTTC

d_gene: .
v_gene: TRBV7-3
j_gene: TRBJ2-1
abundance: .
CDR3aa: CASSYETGGRQFF
CDR3nt: TGTGCCAGCAGCTACGAGACGGGGGGCCGGCAGTTCTTC

d_gene: TRBD1
v_gene: TRBV7-7
j_gene: TRBJ2-5
abundance: .
CDR3aa: CASSLWDRDQETQYF
CDR3nt: TGTGCTAGCAGCTTATGGGACAGGGACCAGGAGACCCAGTACTTC

d_gene: .
v_gene: TRBV5-6
j_gene: TRBJ1-3
abundance: few
CDR3aa: CASSKDRLSGNTIYF
CDR3nt: TGTGCCAGCAGCAAGGACAGACTCTCTGGAAACACCATATATTTT

d_gene: .
v_gene: TRBV29-1
j_gene: TRBJ2-5
abundance: .
CDR3aa: CSTRQSETQYF
CDR3nt: TGCAGCACCCGACAGAGCGAGACCCAGTACTTC

d_gene: .
v_gene: TRBV18
j_gene: TRBJ1-1
abundance: .
CDR3aa: CASSPFENSNTEAFF
CDR3nt: TGTGCCAGCTCACCATTCGAGAACTCGAACACTGAAGCTTTCTTT

d_gene: TRBD1
v_gene: TRBV6-1
j_gene: TRBJ1-2
abundance: .
CDR3aa: CASSADREDYGYTF
CDR3nt: TGTGCCAGCAGTGCGGACAGGGAGGACTATGGCTACACCTTC

d_gene: .
v_gene: TRBV27
j_gene: TRBJ2-7
abundance: .
CDR3aa: CASSISGVHEQYF
CDR3nt: TGTGCCAGCAGCATCAGCGGCGTTCACGAGCAGTACTTC

d_gene: .
v_gene: TRBV2
j_gene: TRBJ1-2
abundance: .
CDR3aa: CASSTTGTYGYTF
CDR3nt: TGTGCCAGCAGTACAACAGGGACGTATGGCTACACCTTC

d_gene: .
v_gene: TRBV7-2
j_gene: TRBJ1-4
abundance: .
CDR3aa: CASSLENGGKLFF
CDR3nt: TGTGCCAGCAGCTTAGAGAATGGGGGGAAACTGTTTTTT

d_gene: .
v_gene: TRBV2
j_gene: TRBJ2-5
abundance: .
CDR3aa: CASSPQGLPQYF
CDR3nt: TGTGCCAGCAGTCCCCAGGGGCTGCCCCAGTACTTC

d_gene: TRBD2
v_gene: TRBV9
j_gene: TRBJ2-3
abundance: .
CDR3aa: CASSASLAGYTDTQYF
CDR3nt: TGTGCCAGCAGCGCATCTTTAGCGGGGTACACAGATACGCAGTATTTT

d_gene: .
v_gene: TRBV6-1
j_gene: TRBJ1-1
abundance: .
CDR3aa: CASSEQGSYTEAFF
CDR3nt: TGTGCCAGCAGTGAACAGGGCTCTTACACTGAAGCTTTCTTT

d_gene: TRBD1
v_gene: TRBV5-4
j_gene: TRBJ2-3
abundance: .
CDR3aa: CASSLDRGLSDTQYF
CDR3nt: TGTGCCAGCAGCCTAGACAGGGGATTGTCAGATACGCAGTATTTT

d_gene: .
v_gene: TRBV10-3
j_gene: TRBJ2-2
abundance: few
CDR3aa: CAISDPDRSPNTGELFF
CDR3nt: TGTGCCATCAGTGACCCCGACAGATCACCGAACACCGGGGAGCTGTTTTTT

d_gene: .
v_gene: TRBV13
j_gene: TRBJ1-1
abundance: .
CDR3aa: CASSRRGDGSYTEAFF
CDR3nt: TGTGCCAGCAGCCGCCGGGGGGACGGGTCATACACTGAAGCTTTCTTT

d_gene: .
v_gene: TRBV30
j_gene: TRBJ1-1
abundance: .
CDR3aa: CAWSSQTNTEAFF
CDR3nt: TGTGCCTGGAGTTCCCAAACTAACACTGAAGCTTTCTTT

d_gene: TRBD2
v_gene: TRBV18
j_gene: TRBJ2-5
abundance: .
CDR3aa: CASSPVLTTSEETQYF
CDR3nt: TGTGCCAGCTCACCAGTTCTGACAACTAGCGAAGAGACCCAGTACTTC

d_gene: .
v_gene: TRBV27
j_gene: TRBJ1-1
abundance: .
CDR3aa: CASSSMELRTEAFF
CDR3nt: TGTGCCAGCAGTTCAATGGAGCTCCGCACTGAAGCTTTCTTT

d_gene: .
v_gene: TRBV18
j_gene: TRBJ2-5
abundance: .
CDR3aa: CASSPPSGAGETQYF
CDR3nt: TGTGCCAGCTCACCACCATCAGGGGCAGGAGAGACCCAGTACTTC

d_gene: TRBD2
v_gene: TRBV6-1
j_gene: TRBJ2-7
abundance: .
CDR3aa: CASRQGLAGGTEQYF
CDR3nt: TGTGCCAGCAGGCAGGGACTAGCGGGGGGGACAGAGCAGTACTTC

d_gene: TRBD1
v_gene: TRBV2
j_gene: TRBJ2-7
abundance: few
CDR3aa: CASQGQTYEQYF
CDR3nt: TGTGCCAGCCAGGGACAGACCTACGAGCAGTACTTC